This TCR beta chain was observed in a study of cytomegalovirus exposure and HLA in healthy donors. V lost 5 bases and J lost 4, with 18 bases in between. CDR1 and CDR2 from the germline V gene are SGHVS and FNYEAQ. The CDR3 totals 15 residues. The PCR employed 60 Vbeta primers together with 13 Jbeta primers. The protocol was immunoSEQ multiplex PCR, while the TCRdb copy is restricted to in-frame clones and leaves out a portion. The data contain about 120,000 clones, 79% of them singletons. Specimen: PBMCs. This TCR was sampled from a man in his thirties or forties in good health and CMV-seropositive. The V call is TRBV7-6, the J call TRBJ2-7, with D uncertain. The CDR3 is CASSPKQTTPYEQYF. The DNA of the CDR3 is TGTGCCAGCAGCCCCAAACAAACCACCCCATACGAGCAGTACTTC.